This is a list of T cell receptor beta chains from one sample in a study of control samples from healthy donors and cancer patients. Sequencing used immunoSEQ multiplex PCR; TCRdb keeps in-frame clones, though not all of them. The sample holds over 100,000 clones, 88% seen once. Sequencing was performed on blood. The receptors here all came from a man in his fifties or sixties in good health. The CDR3 runs from the conserved cysteine through the conserved F or W. Each record gives: J gene, V gene, D gene, clone size, CDR3 protein, CDR3 DNA. A D gene is named only where the DNA matches it firmly. Clone size appears in some rows only: once, few, many, or a class for an expanded clone.

j_gene: TRBJ2-1
v_gene: TRBV5-3
d_gene: .
abundance: once
CDR3aa: CARSCQYEQFF
CDR3nt: TGTGCCAGAAGCTGCCAGTATGAGCAGTTCTTC

j_gene: TRBJ1-1
v_gene: TRBV5-1
d_gene: .
abundance: .
CDR3aa: CASSLAGRSEAFF
CDR3nt: TGCGCCAGCAGCTTGGCGGGAAGATCTGAAGCTTTCTTT

j_gene: TRBJ1-3
v_gene: TRBV11-3
d_gene: .
abundance: .
CDR3aa: CASTSDSPLGNTIYF
CDR3nt: TGTGCCAGCACCTCAGACAGTCCTCTGGGAAACACCATATATTTT

j_gene: TRBJ2-1
v_gene: TRBV4-1
d_gene: .
abundance: .
CDR3aa: CASSQGLVSTYNEQFF
CDR3nt: TGCGCCAGCAGCCAAGGACTAGTCAGCACCTACAATGAGCAGTTCTTC

j_gene: TRBJ1-1
v_gene: TRBV6-5
d_gene: .
abundance: .
CDR3aa: CASSYRGTLGTEAFF
CDR3nt: TGTGCCAGCAGTTACAGGGGGACGTTGGGGACTGAAGCTTTCTTT

j_gene: TRBJ1-4
v_gene: TRBV6-5
d_gene: .
abundance: .
CDR3aa: CASSYSYRANEKLFF
CDR3nt: TGTGCCAGCAGTTACTCGTACAGGGCGAACGAAAAACTGTTTTTT

j_gene: TRBJ2-6
v_gene: TRBV19
d_gene: .
abundance: few
CDR3aa: CASSSGAGANVLTF
CDR3nt: TGTGCCAGTAGTAGTGGGGCTGGGGCCAACGTCCTGACTTTC

j_gene: TRBJ1-2
v_gene: TRBV28
d_gene: .
abundance: .
CDR3aa: CASTPTASDGYTF
CDR3nt: TGTGCCAGCACCCCGACAGCCTCGGATGGCTACACCTTC

j_gene: TRBJ2-7
v_gene: TRBV28
d_gene: .
abundance: .
CDR3aa: CATSKGAYEQYF
CDR3nt: TGTGCCACGAGTAAGGGGGCCTACGAGCAGTACTTC

j_gene: TRBJ2-7
v_gene: TRBV2
d_gene: .
abundance: .
CDR3aa: CASSEVQQGLTYEQYF
CDR3nt: TGTGCCAGCAGTGAAGTACAGCAGGGGCTTACCTACGAGCAGTACTTC

j_gene: TRBJ2-3
v_gene: TRBV5-1
d_gene: .
abundance: .
CDR3aa: CASSLGGRAADTQYF
CDR3nt: TGCGCCAGCAGCTTGGGCGGCAGGGCGGCAGATACGCAGTATTTT

j_gene: TRBJ1-2
v_gene: TRBV29-1
d_gene: .
abundance: .
CDR3aa: CSVVGGIVGYTF
CDR3nt: TGCAGCGTCGTTGGGGGTATCGTTGGCTACACCTTC

j_gene: TRBJ2-5
v_gene: TRBV5-1
d_gene: TRBD1
abundance: .
CDR3aa: CAAPRGQGTLKETQYF
CDR3nt: TGCGCCGCGCCGAGAGGACAGGGAACTTTGAAAGAGACCCAGTACTTC

j_gene: TRBJ2-1
v_gene: TRBV2
d_gene: TRBD1
abundance: once
CDR3aa: CASSEGQVILWQFF
CDR3nt: TGTGCCAGCAGTGAGGGACAGGTAATTCTTTGGCAGTTCTTC

j_gene: TRBJ1-1
v_gene: TRBV12-3/TRBV12-4
d_gene: .
abundance: .
CDR3aa: CASSSTWGEEAFF
CDR3nt: TGTGCCAGCAGCTCAACGTGGGGGGAAGAAGCTTTCTTT

j_gene: TRBJ2-1
v_gene: TRBV24-1
d_gene: .
abundance: few
CDR3aa: CATSDLDQGNNEQFF
CDR3nt: TGTGCCACCAGTGACCTAGATCAGGGTAACAATGAGCAGTTCTTC

j_gene: TRBJ1-5
v_gene: TRBV1
d_gene: .
abundance: .
CDR3aa: CTSSHGPLCRQPQHF
CDR3nt: TGCACCAGCAGCCATGGGCCCCTTTGTCGTCAGCCCCAGCATTTT

j_gene: TRBJ2-3
v_gene: TRBV24-1
d_gene: TRBD1
abundance: .
CDR3aa: CATSDLGQGNIKNTQYF
CDR3nt: TGTGCCACCAGTGACTTGGGACAGGGGAATATAAAAAATACGCAGTATTTT

j_gene: TRBJ2-3
v_gene: TRBV5-1
d_gene: .
abundance: .
CDR3aa: CASRGGKTTASTDTQYF
CDR3nt: TGCGCCAGCAGGGGGGGAAAGACCACTGCTAGCACAGATACGCAGTATTTT

j_gene: TRBJ1-2
v_gene: TRBV6-1
d_gene: .
abundance: .
CDR3aa: CASSEALRGRYGYTF
CDR3nt: TGTGCCAGCAGTGAAGCGCTTCGGGGACGGTATGGCTACACCTTC

j_gene: TRBJ1-1
v_gene: TRBV10-1
d_gene: TRBD1
abundance: .
CDR3aa: CACEVPPTGGNTEAFF
CDR3nt: TGCGCCTGCGAGGTCCCGCCGACAGGGGGAAACACTGAAGCTTTCTTT

j_gene: TRBJ2-7
v_gene: TRBV24-1
d_gene: .
abundance: .
CDR3aa: CATSDGPTSYEQYF
CDR3nt: TGTGCCACCAGTGATGGACCTACCTCCTACGAGCAGTACTTC

j_gene: TRBJ1-4
v_gene: TRBV27
d_gene: .
abundance: .
CDR3aa: CASAKRTNEKLFF
CDR3nt: TGTGCCAGTGCAAAGCGGACTAATGAAAAACTGTTTTTT

j_gene: TRBJ2-3
v_gene: TRBV11-3
d_gene: .
abundance: .
CDR3aa: CASSAGTLSTDTQYF
CDR3nt: TGTGCCAGCAGCGCCGGGACCCTGAGCACAGATACGCAGTATTTT

j_gene: TRBJ2-3
v_gene: TRBV28
d_gene: .
abundance: .
CDR3aa: CASNVRAGRGGRTDTQYF
CDR3nt: TGTGCCAGCAACGTTAGGGCCGGCAGGGGCGGACGCACAGATACGCAGTATTTT

j_gene: TRBJ1-5
v_gene: TRBV10-2
d_gene: .
abundance: .
CDR3aa: CASSENWVQADQPQHF
CDR3nt: TGCGCCAGCAGTGAGAATTGGGTTCAGGCGGATCAGCCCCAGCATTTT

j_gene: TRBJ1-5
v_gene: TRBV19
d_gene: .
abundance: .
CDR3aa: CASSILGRFGNQPQHF
CDR3nt: TGTGCCAGTAGTATTCTGGGTAGGTTCGGCAATCAGCCCCAGCATTTT

j_gene: TRBJ1-5
v_gene: TRBV15
d_gene: TRBD1
abundance: .
CDR3aa: CATSRETGVANQPQHF
CDR3nt: TGTGCCACCAGCAGAGAGACAGGGGTCGCTAATCAGCCCCAGCATTTT

j_gene: TRBJ1-1
v_gene: TRBV19
d_gene: .
abundance: many
CDR3aa: CASSIMGQTEAFF
CDR3nt: TGTGCCAGTAGTATTATGGGGCAGACTGAAGCTTTCTTT

j_gene: TRBJ2-1
v_gene: TRBV3-1/TRBV3-2
d_gene: TRBD2
abundance: .
CDR3aa: CASSQEKAGAFREQFF
CDR3nt: TGTGCCAGCAGCCAAGAGAAAGCGGGGGCCTTCCGGGAGCAGTTCTTC

j_gene: TRBJ1-1
v_gene: TRBV4-1
d_gene: .
abundance: .
CDR3aa: CATMENTEAFF
CDR3nt: TGCGCCACCATGGAGAACACTGAAGCTTTCTTT

j_gene: TRBJ2-1
v_gene: TRBV28
d_gene: TRBD1
abundance: .
CDR3aa: CASSLAGQGGHEQFF
CDR3nt: TGTGCCAGCAGTTTAGCAGGACAGGGGGGCCATGAGCAGTTCTTC

j_gene: TRBJ2-3
v_gene: TRBV7-5
d_gene: .
abundance: .
CDR3aa: CVRSPFSAGGVGADTQYF
CDR3nt: TGTGTCAGAAGCCCCTTTTCGGCGGGGGGGGTCGGCGCAGATACGCAGTATTTT

j_gene: TRBJ1-2
v_gene: TRBV7-9
d_gene: .
abundance: .
CDR3aa: CASSLGGFYGYTF
CDR3nt: TGTGCCAGCAGCTTAGGGGGATTCTATGGCTACACCTTC

j_gene: TRBJ1-6
v_gene: TRBV28
d_gene: TRBD1
abundance: .
CDR3aa: CASSGFGQGSLTGSPLHF
CDR3nt: TGTGCCAGCAGTGGGTTCGGACAGGGGTCTCTCACTGGTTCACCCCTCCACTTT

j_gene: TRBJ2-1
v_gene: TRBV10-1
d_gene: TRBD1
abundance: .
CDR3aa: CASSSGTGGPQSSYNEQFF
CDR3nt: TGCGCCAGCAGTTCCGGGACAGGGGGGCCACAAAGCTCCTACAATGAGCAGTTCTTC

j_gene: TRBJ2-5
v_gene: TRBV7-9
d_gene: TRBD1
abundance: .
CDR3aa: CASSRRQGEQETQYF
CDR3nt: TGTGCCAGCAGCCGAAGACAGGGGGAGCAGGAGACCCAGTACTTC

j_gene: TRBJ1-3
v_gene: TRBV18
d_gene: .
abundance: .
CDR3aa: CASSHTDSGNTIYF
CDR3nt: TGTGCCAGCTCACATACTGACTCTGGAAACACCATATATTTT

j_gene: TRBJ2-7
v_gene: TRBV9
d_gene: .
abundance: .
CDR3aa: CASSTYTLGGEQYF
CDR3nt: TGTGCCAGCAGCACCTATACTTTAGGGGGGGAGCAGTACTTC

j_gene: TRBJ2-3
v_gene: TRBV11-2
d_gene: .
abundance: .
CDR3aa: CASRKGDTQYF
CDR3nt: TGTGCCAGCAGAAAGGGGGATACGCAGTATTTT

j_gene: TRBJ1-3
v_gene: TRBV30
d_gene: TRBD1
abundance: once
CDR3aa: CAWSTGTGSGNTIYF
CDR3nt: TGTGCCTGGAGTACAGGGACAGGCTCTGGAAACACCATATATTTT

j_gene: TRBJ2-3
v_gene: TRBV18
d_gene: TRBD2
abundance: once
CDR3aa: CASSPTVTRTSGGESTDTQYF
CDR3nt: TGTGCCAGCTCCCCCACCGTGACGCGGACTAGCGGGGGGGAAAGCACAGATACGCAGTATTTT

j_gene: TRBJ2-7
v_gene: TRBV11-2
d_gene: TRBD1
abundance: .
CDR3aa: CASSLRRGDSSYEQYF
CDR3nt: TGTGCCAGCAGCTTACGCCGAGGGGACAGCTCCTACGAGCAGTACTTC

j_gene: TRBJ2-7
v_gene: TRBV11-2
d_gene: TRBD1
abundance: .
CDR3aa: CASSLTVQGAGYEQYF
CDR3nt: TGTGCCAGCAGCTTAACGGTCCAGGGGGCGGGGTACGAGCAGTACTTC

j_gene: TRBJ2-7
v_gene: TRBV3-1/TRBV3-2
d_gene: .
abundance: .
CDR3aa: CASSQGREQYF
CDR3nt: TGTGCCAGCAGCCAAGGGAGAGAGCAGTACTTC

j_gene: TRBJ2-3
v_gene: TRBV13
d_gene: .
abundance: .
CDR3aa: CASNGGRADTQYF
CDR3nt: TGTGCCAGTAATGGGGGCCGAGCAGATACGCAGTATTTT

j_gene: TRBJ1-4
v_gene: TRBV28
d_gene: .
abundance: .
CDR3aa: CASSGSEKLFF
CDR3nt: TGTGCCAGCAGTGGTAGTGAAAAACTGTTTTTT

j_gene: TRBJ2-5
v_gene: TRBV5-1
d_gene: .
abundance: once
CDR3aa: CASSLDLQGSQETQYF
CDR3nt: TGCGCCAGCAGCTTGGATTTGCAGGGGTCACAAGAGACCCAGTACTTC

j_gene: TRBJ1-2
v_gene: TRBV3-1/TRBV3-2
d_gene: .
abundance: .
CDR3aa: CASSQAGRADGYTF
CDR3nt: TGTGCCAGCAGCCAAGCTGGCAGGGCAGATGGCTACACCTTC

j_gene: TRBJ1-1
v_gene: TRBV27
d_gene: .
abundance: .
CDR3aa: CASSLSLALNTEAFF
CDR3nt: TGTGCCAGCAGTTTATCGCTGGCCTTGAACACTGAAGCTTTCTTT

j_gene: TRBJ1-2
v_gene: TRBV2
d_gene: TRBD1
abundance: few
CDR3aa: CASSRQGQNYGYTF
CDR3nt: TGTGCCAGCAGTAGACAGGGACAAAACTATGGCTACACCTTC